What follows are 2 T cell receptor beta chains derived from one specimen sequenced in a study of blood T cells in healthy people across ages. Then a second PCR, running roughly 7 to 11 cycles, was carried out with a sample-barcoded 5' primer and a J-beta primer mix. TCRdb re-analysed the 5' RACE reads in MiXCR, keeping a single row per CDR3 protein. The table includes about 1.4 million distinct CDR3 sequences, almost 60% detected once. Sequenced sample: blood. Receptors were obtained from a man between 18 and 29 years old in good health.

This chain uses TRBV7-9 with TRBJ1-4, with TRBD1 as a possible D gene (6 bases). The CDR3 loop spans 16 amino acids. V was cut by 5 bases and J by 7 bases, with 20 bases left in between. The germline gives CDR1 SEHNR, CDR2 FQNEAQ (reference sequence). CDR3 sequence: CASSQETGTYGEKLFF. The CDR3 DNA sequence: TGTGCCAGCAGCCAAGAAACGGGGACATATGGTGAAAAACTGTTTTTT. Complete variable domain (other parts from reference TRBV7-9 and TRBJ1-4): DTGVSQNPRHKITKRGQNVTFRCDPISEHNRLYWYRQTLGQGPEFLTYFQNEAQLEKSRLLSDRFSAERPKGSFSTLEIQRTEQGDSAMYLCASSQETGTYGEKLFFGSGTQLSVL.

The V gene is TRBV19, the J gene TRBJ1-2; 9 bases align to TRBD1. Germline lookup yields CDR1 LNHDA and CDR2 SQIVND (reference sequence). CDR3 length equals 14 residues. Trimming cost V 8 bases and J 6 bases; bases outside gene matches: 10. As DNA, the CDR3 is TGTGCCAGTTCCCCAACAGGGGGCGCGGATGGCTACACCTTC. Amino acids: CASSPTGGADGYTF.